This entry lists 22 T cell receptor beta chains sequenced from one sample in a study of Graves' ophthalmopathy and Graves' hyperthyroidism. CDR3 regions of TCR beta were amplified from RNA transcripts. The library came from an HTBI-primed first-round RT-PCR and a second-round multiplex PCR. Using its own MiXCR run on the multiplex PCR reads, TCRdb lists one record per CDR3 protein. The table includes about 620,000 distinct CDR3 sequences, 20% to 25% detected once. Sequenced material: peripheral blood. The receptors here all came from a woman between 18 and 29 years old with stable Graves' hyperthyroidism. Some clones in this sample may be carry-over from other donors' samples.

In its sample, this clonotype was seen many times. This may arise from a read error, as a much more abundant clone is one base away. The genes are TRBV6-1 and TRBJ2-5; D gene unclear. The germline V gene encodes CDR1 MNHNS and CDR2 SASEGT. This CDR3 contains 14 residues. CDR3 protein: CASSVNTLMETLYF. In nucleotides, the CDR3 is TGTGCCAGCAGTGTTAATACCCTGATGGAGACCCTGTACTTC.

This chain links TRBV5-1 with TRBJ2-5; possibly TRBD2 for D (6 bases). Germline CDR1 reads SGHRS; CDR2 reads YFSETQ. V was trimmed by 4 bases and J by 1 base, leaving 14 bases between them. The CDR3 runs 15 residues. CDR3 in DNA: TGCGCCAGCAGCCCTACCTCGACTAGCCAAGAGACCCAGTACTTC. Translating gives CASSPTSTSQETQYF.

This sequence joins TRBV6-1 and TRBJ1-2, with D hard to call. The ends were cut back, 7 bases at V and 11 bases at J, with 17 bases in the middle. The germline CDR1 and CDR2 sequences are MNHNS and SASEGT. This CDR3 comprises 12 residues. The CDR3: CASTDGEGGYTF. The CDR3, as DNA: TGTGCCAGCACCGACGGGGAGGGCGGGTACACCTTC.

This clonotype was detected many times. The chain carries TRBV6-5 and TRBJ1-6; D gene unclear. V was trimmed by 2 bases and J by 7 bases, leaving 12 bases between them. Germline CDR1 reads MNHEY; CDR2 reads SVGAGI. The CDR3 is made up of 15 amino acids. The CDR3 loop reads CASSYDQQLNSPLHF. In nucleotides, the CDR3 is TGTGCCAGCAGTTACGATCAGCAGCTGAATTCACCCCTCCACTTT.

This clonotype occurred many times. The chain has TRBV30 and TRBJ1-2; no reliable D call. Trimming stripped 5 bases from V and 3 bases from J, with 7 bases between. The germline gives CDR1 GTSNPN, CDR2 SVGIG (reference sequence). The CDR3 has 11 amino acids. CDR3 nucleotide sequence: TGTGCCTGGGGACGGGACTATGGCTACACCTTC. This encodes CAWGRDYGYTF.

This clonotype was detected many times. This chain connects TRBV9 to TRBJ2-7, with a weak D call TRBD2 (6 bases). The CDR3 consists of 15 residues. Trimming took off 0 bases at V and 2 bases at J, with 12 bases between the two ends. Germline V lookup: CDR1 SGDLS, CDR2 YYNGEE. The CDR3 here is CASSVAVGGPYEQYF. The CDR3 bases are TGTGCCAGCAGCGTAGCAGTGGGAGGCCCCTACGAGCAGTACTTC. The full variable domain, rest sourced from reference TRBV9 and TRBJ2-7, is DSGVTQTPKHLITATGQRVTLRCSPRSGDLSVYWYQQSLDQGLQFLIQYYNGEERAKGNILERFSAQQFPDLHSELNLSSLELGDSALYFCASSVAVGGPYEQYFGPGTRLTVT.

This clonotype was seen repeatedly, ten times or more. The V and J genes are TRBV20-1 and TRBJ1-1, with 10 positions matching TRBD1. Germline assignment: CDR1 DFQATT and CDR2 SNEGSKA (reference sequence). Trimming removed 5 bases from V and 7 bases from J; junction bases left unmatched: 10. The CDR3 sequence is 14 residues long. CDR3 sequence (DNA): TGCAGTGCTGGGGACAGGGGACTTGGTAGTGAAGCTTTCTTT. Translation: CSAGDRGLGSEAFF.

This clonotype was seen many times. This sequence joins TRBV19 and TRBJ1-1, with D possibly being TRBD1 (5 bases). The V end was cut by 6 bases, the J end by 4 bases, with 18 bases between. The CDR3 spans 15 residues. Germline V gives CDR1 LNHDA, CDR2 SQIVND (reference sequence). CDR3: CASSHRRSGSTEAFF. The CDR3 DNA reads TGTGCCAGTAGCCACCGCAGGTCAGGGTCCACTGAAGCTTTCTTT. The variable domain in full, with the rest retrieved from reference TRBV19 and TRBJ1-1, is DGGITQSPKYLFRKEGQNVTLSCEQNLNHDAMYWYRQDPGQGLRLIYYSQIVNDFQKGDIAEGYSVSREKKESFPLTVTSAQKNPTAFYLCASSHRRSGSTEAFFGQGTRLTVV.

At least ten counts were recorded for this clonotype. J is TRBJ1-5 and V is TRBV27; TRBD1 matches 7 bases. The V and J ends lost 6 bases and 3 bases, in that order; junction bases with no gene match: 11. The germline V gene encodes CDR1 MNHEY and CDR2 SMNVEV (reference sequence). CDR3 length: 16 residues. CDR3 nucleotides: TGTGCCAGCAGCGGTACAGGGGTAGGGGCCAATCAGCCCCAGCATTTT. Translation: CASSGTGVGANQPQHF.

A few counts support this clonotype. The rearrangement uses TRBV19 and TRBJ1-5; D is possibly TRBD1 (5 bases). The V gene's germline CDR1 is LNHDA and CDR2 SQIVND (reference sequence). Deletions cut 6 bases from V and 2 bases from J, with 17 bases between. The CDR3 is 16 amino acids. The CDR3 region is CASSPLTVLGNQPQHF. CDR3 coding DNA: TGTGCCAGTAGCCCTTTGACAGTCCTGGGCAATCAGCCCCAGCATTTT.

This clonotype was recorded a few times. CDR3: CATSESTAQPQHF. The CDR3 region has the DNA TGTGCCACCAGTGAATCGACAGCTCAGCCCCAGCATTTT. The V and J genes are TRBV24-1 and TRBJ1-5; TRBD1 is a possible D gene (5 bases). The CDR3 covers 13 residues. CDR1 is KGHDR and CDR2 is SFDVKD in the germline V gene. With 4 bases removed from V and 6 bases from J, the gap between germline ends came to 9 bases.

This chain links TRBV28 with TRBJ2-7, with TRBD1 matching over 8 bases. Per germline, CDR1 MDHEN and CDR2 SYDVKM. CDR3 size: 13 residues. V gave up 11 bases and J gave up 1 base; unmatched junction bases: 7. The CDR3 loop is CACWDRISYEQYF. In DNA, the CDR3 is TGTGCCTGCTGGGACAGGATTTCCTACGAGCAGTACTTC.

Ten or more counts support this clonotype. V usage is TRBV20-1 and J usage is TRBJ2-5; 8 positions match TRBD1. From germline, CDR1 is DFQATT and CDR2 SNEGSKA (reference sequence). This CDR3 is 13 amino acids long. The V and J ends lost 8 bases and 1 base, in that order; junction bases with no gene match: 6. The CDR3 is CSTRDRLQETQYF. The DNA for the CDR3 is TGCAGTACTCGGGACAGGCTCCAAGAGACCCAGTACTTC.

As concerns this clonotype: Sequence at one end of the junction differs from germline and may be a read error. This chain links TRBV5-6 with TRBJ1-1; D gene unclear. This CDR3 comprises 13 residues. Germline V gives CDR1 SGHDT, CDR2 YYEEEE. The CDR3 sequence is CSSSLNLNTEAFF. The DNA of the CDR3 is TGTTCCAGCAGCTTAAACTTGAACACTGAAGCTTTCTTT.

V usage is TRBV5-1 and J usage is TRBJ1-1; D is perhaps TRBD1 (6 bases). CDR1 and CDR2 (germline): SGHRS, YFSETQ. The CDR3 contains 14 residues. V lost 5 bases to trimming and J lost 1 base, with 12 bases between them. As DNA, the CDR3 is TGCGCCAGCAGATACGGACAGCCGAACACTGAAGCTTTCTTT. This sequence encodes CASRYGQPNTEAFF. The full variable domain, in which reference TRBV5-1 and TRBJ1-1 provide the parts outside the CDR3, is KAGVTQTPRYLIKTRGQQVTLSCSPISGHRSVSWYQQTPGQGLQFLFEYFSETQRNKGNFPGRFSGRQFSNSRSEMNVSTLELGDSALYLCASRYGQPNTEAFFGQGTRLTVV.

This clonotype was recorded at least ten times. The chain links TRBV4-1 to TRBJ2-5; 8 nucleotides line up with TRBD2. In germline, CDR1 is MGHRA, CDR2 YSYEKL. J lost 2 bases, V lost 0 bases, and 5 bases had no gene match. The CDR3 totals 16 residues. The CDR3 DNA sequence: TGCGCCAGCAGCCAAGAATCAGCGGGGGAGCAAGAGACCCAGTACTTC. As protein: CASSQESAGEQETQYF.

This clonotype was observed a few times. V and J are TRBV20-1 and TRBJ2-2; 13 bases map to TRBD2. J gave up 3 bases and V 3 bases, and 10 bases lay outside the gene matches. Germline loops: CDR1 DFQATT, CDR2 SNEGSKA (reference sequence). There are 18 residues in the CDR3. The CDR3 loop reads CSASRGLGTSGDTGELFF. The CDR3 nucleotides are TGCAGTGCTAGTAGAGGCCTAGGGACTAGCGGGGACACCGGGGAGCTGTTTTTT.

At least ten counts were recorded for this clonotype. The CDR3 loop is CASSLEYSREQYF. As DNA, the CDR3 is TGTGCCAGCAGCTTAGAGTACAGCCGCGAGCAGTACTTC. This chain uses TRBV11-2 with TRBJ2-7, with no clear D. Between the trimmed V and J ends, which lost 0 bases and 6 bases, there was a span of 9 bases. CDR3 length equals 13 residues. The germline V gene encodes CDR1 SGHAT and CDR2 FQNNGV.

At least ten counts were recorded for this clonotype. The chain links TRBV6-2 or TRBV6-3 to TRBJ1-1; 10 bases are a match to TRBD1. This CDR3 is built from 15 residues. The V and J ends lost 7 bases and 7 bases, in that order; junction bases with no gene match: 12. Looked up from germline, CDR1 is MNHEY and CDR2 is SVGEGT. CDR3 sequence reads: CASTNRDRGHNEAFF. In nucleotides, the CDR3 is TGTGCCAGCACGAACCGGGACAGGGGCCATAATGAAGCTTTCTTT.

This clonotype was observed at least ten times. V usage is TRBV29-1 and J usage is TRBJ2-5; 8 bases align to TRBD1. The V gene's germline CDR1 is SQVTM and CDR2 ANQGSEA. The CDR3 consists of 13 residues. V shed 5 bases and J 1 base; nucleotides not matched to a gene: 3. Here the CDR3 DNA reads TGCAGCGTTTCTACAGGGGGCCAAGAGACCCAGTACTTC. Protein: CSVSTGGQETQYF.

This clonotype has a count of ten or more. The chain is built from TRBV12-3 or TRBV12-4 and TRBJ2-5; maybe TRBD1 (6 bases). Trimming took 5 bases from V and 5 from J, leaving 18 bases between them. This CDR3 is built from 15 residues. DNA for the CDR3: TGTGCCAGCAGTCCAAGTACAGGGAAGGGGGAGACCCAGTACTTC. Residues: CASSPSTGKGETQYF.

The sample holds a few counts of this clonotype. The chain uses TRBV4-1 and TRBJ2-7; a possible D gene is TRBD1 (6 bases). Germline values: CDR1 MGHRA, CDR2 YSYEKL. The V gene lost 0 bases and the J gene lost 1 base, with 10 bases spanning the gap. The CDR3 totals 15 residues. CDR3 region: CASSQERTESYEQYF. The CDR3 coding sequence is TGCGCCAGCAGCCAAGAGAGGACAGAGTCCTACGAGCAGTACTTC.